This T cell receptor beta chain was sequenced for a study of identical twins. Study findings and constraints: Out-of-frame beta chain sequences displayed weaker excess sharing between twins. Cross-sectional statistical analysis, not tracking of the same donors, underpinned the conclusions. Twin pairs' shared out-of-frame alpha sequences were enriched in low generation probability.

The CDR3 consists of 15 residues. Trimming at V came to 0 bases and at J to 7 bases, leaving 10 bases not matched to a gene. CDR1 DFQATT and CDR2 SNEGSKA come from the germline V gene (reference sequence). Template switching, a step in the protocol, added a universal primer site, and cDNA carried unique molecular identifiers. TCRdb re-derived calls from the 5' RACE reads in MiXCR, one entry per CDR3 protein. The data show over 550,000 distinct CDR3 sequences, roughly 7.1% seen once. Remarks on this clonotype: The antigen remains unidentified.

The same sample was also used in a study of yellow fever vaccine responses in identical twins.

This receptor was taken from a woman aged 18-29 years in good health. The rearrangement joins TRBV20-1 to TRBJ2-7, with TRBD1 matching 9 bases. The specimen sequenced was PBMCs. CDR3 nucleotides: TGCAGTGCTAGAGATGAGGGACAGGGATTGGGGGAGCAGTACTTC. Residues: CSARDEGQGLGEQYF.